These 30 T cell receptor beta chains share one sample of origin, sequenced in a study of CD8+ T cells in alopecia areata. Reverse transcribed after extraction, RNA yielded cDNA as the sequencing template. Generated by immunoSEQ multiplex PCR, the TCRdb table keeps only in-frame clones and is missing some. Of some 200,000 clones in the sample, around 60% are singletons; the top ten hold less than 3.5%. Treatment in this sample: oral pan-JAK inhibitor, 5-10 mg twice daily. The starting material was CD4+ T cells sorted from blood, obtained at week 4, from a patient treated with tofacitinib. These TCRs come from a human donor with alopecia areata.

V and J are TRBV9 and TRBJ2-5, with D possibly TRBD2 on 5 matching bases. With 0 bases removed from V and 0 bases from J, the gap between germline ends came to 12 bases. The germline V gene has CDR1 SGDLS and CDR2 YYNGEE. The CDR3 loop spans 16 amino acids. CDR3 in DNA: TGTGCCAGCAGCGTAGAGCCTAGCAGGCACCAAGAGACCCAGTACTTC. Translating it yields CASSVEPSRHQETQYF.

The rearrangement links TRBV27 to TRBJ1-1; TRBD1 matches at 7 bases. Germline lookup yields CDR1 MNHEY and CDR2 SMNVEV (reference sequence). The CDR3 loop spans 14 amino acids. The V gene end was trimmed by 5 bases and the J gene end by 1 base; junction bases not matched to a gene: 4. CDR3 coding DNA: TGTGCCAGCAGTCCACGGACAGGGAACACTGAAGCTTTCTTT. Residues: CASSPRTGNTEAFF.

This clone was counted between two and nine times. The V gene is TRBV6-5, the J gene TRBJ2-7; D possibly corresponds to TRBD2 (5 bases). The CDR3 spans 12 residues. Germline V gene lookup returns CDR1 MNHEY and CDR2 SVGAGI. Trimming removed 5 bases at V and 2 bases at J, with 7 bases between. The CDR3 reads CASSAGTYEQYF. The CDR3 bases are TGTGCCAGCAGTGCCGGGACCTACGAGCAGTACTTC.

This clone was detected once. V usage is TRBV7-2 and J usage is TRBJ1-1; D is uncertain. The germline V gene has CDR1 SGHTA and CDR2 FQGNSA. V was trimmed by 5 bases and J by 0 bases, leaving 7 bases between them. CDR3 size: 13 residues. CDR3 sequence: CASSPGMNTEAFF. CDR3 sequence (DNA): TGTGCCAGCAGCCCGGGCATGAACACTGAAGCTTTCTTT. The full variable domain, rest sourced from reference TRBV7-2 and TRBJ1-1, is GAGVSQSPSNKVTEKGKDVELRCDPISGHTALYWYRQSLGQGLEFLIYFQGNSAPDKSGLPSDRFSAERTGGSVSTLTIQRTQQEDSAVYLCASSPGMNTEAFFGQGTRLTVV.

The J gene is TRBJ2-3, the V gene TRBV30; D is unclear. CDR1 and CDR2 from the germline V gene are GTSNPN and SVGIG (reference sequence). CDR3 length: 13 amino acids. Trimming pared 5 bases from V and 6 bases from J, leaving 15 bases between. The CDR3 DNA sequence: TGTGCCTGGGGCCTTATACCCACGGATACGCAGTATTTT. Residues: CAWGLIPTDTQYF. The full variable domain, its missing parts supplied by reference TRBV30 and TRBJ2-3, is SQTIHQWPATLVQPVGSPLSLECTVEGTSNPNLYWYRQAAGRGLQLLFYSVGIGQISSEVPQNLSASRPQDRQFILSSKKLLLSDSGFYLCAWGLIPTDTQYFGPGTRLTVL.

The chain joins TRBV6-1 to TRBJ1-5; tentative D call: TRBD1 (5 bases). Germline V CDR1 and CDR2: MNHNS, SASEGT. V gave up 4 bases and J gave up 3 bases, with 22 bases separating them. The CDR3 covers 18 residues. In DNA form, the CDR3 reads TGTGCCAGCAGTGTTTCTGCCGGGGGAAGGGCCCTCAATCAGCCCCAGCATTTT. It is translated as CASSVSAGGRALNQPQHF.

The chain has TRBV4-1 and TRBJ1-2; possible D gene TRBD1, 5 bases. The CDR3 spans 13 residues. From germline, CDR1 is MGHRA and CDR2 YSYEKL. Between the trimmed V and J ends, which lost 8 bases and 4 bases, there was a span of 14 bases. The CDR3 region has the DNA TGCGCCAGCGGGGGAACAGGAGCCTATGGCTACACCTTC. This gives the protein CASGGTGAYGYTF.

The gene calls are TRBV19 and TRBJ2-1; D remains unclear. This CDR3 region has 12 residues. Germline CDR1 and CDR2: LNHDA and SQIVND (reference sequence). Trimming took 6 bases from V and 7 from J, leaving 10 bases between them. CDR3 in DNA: TGTGCCAGTAGCCCACTCTCTAATGAGCAGTTCTTC. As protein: CASSPLSNEQFF.

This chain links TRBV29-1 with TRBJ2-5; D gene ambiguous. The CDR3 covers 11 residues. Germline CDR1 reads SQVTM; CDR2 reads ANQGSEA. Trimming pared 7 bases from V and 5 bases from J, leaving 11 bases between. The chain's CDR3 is CSAKWVETQYF. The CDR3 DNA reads TGCAGCGCCAAATGGGTGGAGACCCAGTACTTC.

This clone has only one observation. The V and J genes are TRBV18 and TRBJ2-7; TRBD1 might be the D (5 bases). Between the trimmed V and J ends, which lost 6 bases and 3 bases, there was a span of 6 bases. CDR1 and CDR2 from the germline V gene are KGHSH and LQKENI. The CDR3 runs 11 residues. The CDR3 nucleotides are TGTGCCAGCTCCAGGGACTACGAGCAGTACTTC. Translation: CASSRDYEQYF.

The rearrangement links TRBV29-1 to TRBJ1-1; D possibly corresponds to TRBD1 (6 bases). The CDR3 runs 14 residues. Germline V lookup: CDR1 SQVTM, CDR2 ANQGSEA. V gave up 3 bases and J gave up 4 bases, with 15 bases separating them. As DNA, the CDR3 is TGCAGCGTTGATCCCCGGGGGGGCAGCACTGAAGCTTTCTTT. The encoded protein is CSVDPRGGSTEAFF. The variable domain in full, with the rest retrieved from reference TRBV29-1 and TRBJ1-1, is SAVISQKPSRDICQRGTSLTIQCQVDSQVTMMFWYRQQPGQSLTLIATANQGSEATYESGFVIDKFPISRPNLTFSTLTVSNMSPEDSSIYLCSVDPRGGSTEAFFGQGTRLTVV.

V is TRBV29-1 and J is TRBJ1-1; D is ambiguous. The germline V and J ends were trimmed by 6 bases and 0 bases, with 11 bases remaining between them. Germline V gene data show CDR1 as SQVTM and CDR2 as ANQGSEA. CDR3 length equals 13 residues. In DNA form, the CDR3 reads TGCAGCGTAGGGAAGCCCATGAACACTGAAGCTTTCTTT. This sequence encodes CSVGKPMNTEAFF. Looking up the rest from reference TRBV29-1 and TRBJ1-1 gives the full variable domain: SAVISQKPSRDICQRGTSLTIQCQVDSQVTMMFWYRQQPGQSLTLIATANQGSEATYESGFVIDKFPISRPNLTFSTLTVSNMSPEDSSIYLCSVGKPMNTEAFFGQGTRLTVV.

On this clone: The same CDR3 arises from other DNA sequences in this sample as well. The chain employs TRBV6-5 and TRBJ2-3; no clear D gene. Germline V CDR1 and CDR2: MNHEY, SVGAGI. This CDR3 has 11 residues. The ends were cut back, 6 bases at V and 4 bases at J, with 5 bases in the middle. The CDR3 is CASRRADTQYF. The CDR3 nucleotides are TGTGCCAGCAGAAGGGCAGATACGCAGTATTTT.

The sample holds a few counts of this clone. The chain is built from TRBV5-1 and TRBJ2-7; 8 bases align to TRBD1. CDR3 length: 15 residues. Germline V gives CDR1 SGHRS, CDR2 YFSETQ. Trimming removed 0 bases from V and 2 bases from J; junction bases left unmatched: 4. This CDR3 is CASSLGTGRPYEQYF. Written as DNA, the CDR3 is TGCGCCAGCAGCTTGGGGACAGGGCGGCCCTACGAGCAGTACTTC.

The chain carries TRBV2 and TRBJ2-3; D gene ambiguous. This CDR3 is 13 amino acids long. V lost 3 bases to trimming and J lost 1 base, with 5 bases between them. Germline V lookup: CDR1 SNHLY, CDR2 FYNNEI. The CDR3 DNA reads TGTGCCAGCAGTGATCAAGGCACAGATACGCAGTATTTT. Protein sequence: CASSDQGTDTQYF.

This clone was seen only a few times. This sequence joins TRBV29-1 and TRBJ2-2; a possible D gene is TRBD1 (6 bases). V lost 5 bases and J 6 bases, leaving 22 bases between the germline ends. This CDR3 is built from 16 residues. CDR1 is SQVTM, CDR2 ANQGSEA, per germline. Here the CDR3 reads CSVPTSTGKVAGELFF. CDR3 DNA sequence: TGCAGCGTTCCCACCTCGACAGGAAAGGTGGCCGGGGAGCTGTTTTTT.

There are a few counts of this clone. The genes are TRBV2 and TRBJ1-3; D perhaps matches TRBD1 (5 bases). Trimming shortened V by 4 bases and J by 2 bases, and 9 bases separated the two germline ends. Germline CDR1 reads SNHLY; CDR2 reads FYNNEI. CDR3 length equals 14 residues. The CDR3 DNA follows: TGTGCCAGCAGTGCCCAGGGTACTGGAAACACCATATATTTT. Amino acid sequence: CASSAQGTGNTIYF.

CDR3 in amino acids: CASIGQGGSNQPQHF. The CDR3 DNA follows: TGTGCCAGCATAGGGCAGGGGGGAAGCAATCAGCCCCAGCATTTT. V usage is TRBV2 and J usage is TRBJ1-5; 7 bases map to TRBD1. CDR1 and CDR2 (germline): SNHLY, FYNNEI. The ends lost 7 bases at V and 1 base at J; junction bases unmatched: 7. The CDR3 spans 15 residues.

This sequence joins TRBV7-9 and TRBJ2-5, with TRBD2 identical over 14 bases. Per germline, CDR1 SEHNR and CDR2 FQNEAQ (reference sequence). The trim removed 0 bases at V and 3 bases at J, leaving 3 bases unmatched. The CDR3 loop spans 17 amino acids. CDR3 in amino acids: CASSLAAGLAGEETQYF. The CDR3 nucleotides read TGTGCCAGCAGCTTAGCAGCGGGACTAGCGGGGGAAGAGACCCAGTACTTC.

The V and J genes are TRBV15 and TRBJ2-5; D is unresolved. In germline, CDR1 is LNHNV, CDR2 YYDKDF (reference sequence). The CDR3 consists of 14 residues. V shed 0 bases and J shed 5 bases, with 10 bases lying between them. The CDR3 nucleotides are TGTGCCACCAGCAGAGATTGGCGTTCCGAGACCCAGTACTTC. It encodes CATSRDWRSETQYF.

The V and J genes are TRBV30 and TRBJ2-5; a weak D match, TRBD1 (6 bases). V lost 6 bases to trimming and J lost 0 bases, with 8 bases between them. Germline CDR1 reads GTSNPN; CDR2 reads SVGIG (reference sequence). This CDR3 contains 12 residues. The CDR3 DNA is TGTGCCTGTACAGGGAACCAAGAGACCCAGTACTTC. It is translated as CACTGNQETQYF.

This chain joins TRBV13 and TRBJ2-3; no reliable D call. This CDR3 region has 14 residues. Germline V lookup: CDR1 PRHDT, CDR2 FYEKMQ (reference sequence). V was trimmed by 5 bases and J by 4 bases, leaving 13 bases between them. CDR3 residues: CASSAKWKPDTQYF. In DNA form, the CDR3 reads TGTGCCAGCAGCGCCAAGTGGAAGCCAGATACGCAGTATTTT.

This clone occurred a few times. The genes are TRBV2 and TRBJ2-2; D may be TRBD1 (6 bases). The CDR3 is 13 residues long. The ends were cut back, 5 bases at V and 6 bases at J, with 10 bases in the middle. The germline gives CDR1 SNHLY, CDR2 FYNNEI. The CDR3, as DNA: TGTGCCAGCAGTCCCGACAGGCCCGGGGAGCTGTTTTTT. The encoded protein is CASSPDRPGELFF.

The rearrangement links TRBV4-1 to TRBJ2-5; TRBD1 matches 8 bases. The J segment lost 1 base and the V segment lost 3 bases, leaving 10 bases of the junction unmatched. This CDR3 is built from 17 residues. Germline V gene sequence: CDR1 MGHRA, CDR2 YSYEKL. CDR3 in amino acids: CASSQSSLTGGQETQYF. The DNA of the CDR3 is TGCGCCAGCAGCCAGTCTTCCCTAACAGGGGGCCAAGAGACCCAGTACTTC.

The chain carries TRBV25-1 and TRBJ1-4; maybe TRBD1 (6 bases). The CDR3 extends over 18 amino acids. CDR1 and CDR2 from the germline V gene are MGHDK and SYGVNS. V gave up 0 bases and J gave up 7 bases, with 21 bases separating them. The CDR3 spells CASSEYPPPTGHIEKLFF. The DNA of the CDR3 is TGTGCCAGCAGTGAATACCCTCCCCCCACAGGGCACATTGAAAAACTGTTTTTT.

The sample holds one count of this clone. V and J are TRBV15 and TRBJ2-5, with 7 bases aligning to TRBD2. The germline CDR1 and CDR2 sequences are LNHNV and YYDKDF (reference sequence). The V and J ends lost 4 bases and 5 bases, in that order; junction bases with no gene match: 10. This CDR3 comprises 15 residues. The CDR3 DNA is TGTGCCACCAGCACAAGGTGGGGAGGGACGGAGACCCAGTACTTC. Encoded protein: CATSTRWGGTETQYF.

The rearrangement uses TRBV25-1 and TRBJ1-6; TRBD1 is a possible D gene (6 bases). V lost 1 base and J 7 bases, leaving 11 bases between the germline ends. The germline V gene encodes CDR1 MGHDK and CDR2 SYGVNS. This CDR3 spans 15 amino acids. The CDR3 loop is CASSESDRNNSPLHF. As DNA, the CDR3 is TGTGCCAGCAGTGAATCCGACAGGAACAATTCACCCCTCCACTTT.

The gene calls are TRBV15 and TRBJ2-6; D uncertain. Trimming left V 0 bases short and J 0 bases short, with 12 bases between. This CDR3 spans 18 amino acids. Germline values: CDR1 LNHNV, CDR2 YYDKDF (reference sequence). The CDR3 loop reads CATSRDDGPSSGANVLTF. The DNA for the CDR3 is TGTGCCACCAGCAGAGACGACGGGCCGTCCTCTGGGGCCAACGTCCTGACTTTC. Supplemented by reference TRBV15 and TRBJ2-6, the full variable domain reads DAMVIQNPRYQVTQFGKPVTLSCSQTLNHNVMYWYQQKSSQAPKLLFHYYDKDFNNEADTPDNFQSRRPNTSFCFLDIRSPGLGDTAMYLCATSRDDGPSSGANVLTFGAGSRLTVL.

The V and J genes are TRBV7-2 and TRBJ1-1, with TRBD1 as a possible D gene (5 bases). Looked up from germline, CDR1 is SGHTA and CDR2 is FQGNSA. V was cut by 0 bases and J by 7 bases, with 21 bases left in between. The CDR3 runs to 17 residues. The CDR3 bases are TGTGCCAGCAGCTTAGCGGCGGGATTCACTGGACAATATGAAGCTTTCTTT. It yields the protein CASSLAAGFTGQYEAFF.

This CDR3 reads CASSFTGTLYEQYF. In DNA, the CDR3 is TGCGCCAGCAGCTTCACAGGGACCCTATACGAGCAGTACTTC. The chain is built from TRBV5-1 and TRBJ2-7; D is perhaps TRBD1 (6 bases). The CDR3 is made up of 14 amino acids. Trimming shortened V by 2 bases and J by 4 bases, and 13 bases separated the two germline ends. Per the germline V gene, CDR1 is SGHRS and CDR2 is YFSETQ.